The following is a T cell receptor (beta chain) sequence with its context. What antigen it recognizes has not been identified. The species here is mouse, which means the gene names and germline sequences are mouse ones. The read terminates 1 residue before the CDR3 end, so the remaining end is supplied by the germline J gene. Libraries were built with the immunoSEQ multiplex PCR assay. Adaptive Biotechnologies performed TCRbeta CDR3 sequencing at survey depth and reported CDR3 sequences, V/J genes, productive frequency, and template counts. Amplification of TCR beta CDR3 regions was performed from genomic DNA rather than from RNA. The study's processing was this. Jensen-Shannon divergence was used to quantify pairwise repertoire overlap between tissues, with a value of 1 meaning complete divergence and a value of 0 meaning identical repertoires. Tissues were clustered by single-linkage agglomerative hierarchical clustering of pairwise JSD values and displayed as dendrograms. All patient samples were analyzed with GLIPH2 using simulation_depth 1000, kmer_min_depth 3 and cdr3_length_cutoff 8, and only groups containing more than two unique CDR3s were kept. In a standardized tissue-overlap score, Jaccard GLIPH-group overlap across patients was extrapolated to a standard repertoire size of 1000 clones. Linear mixed-effect models, with tissue included as a fixed effect and individual included as a random effect, were used to assess associations of diversity with clinical or experimental variables. TCRdb mirrors the immuneACCESS table, restricted to in-frame sequences. Some clones are absent from its copies; in checked studies, under half trace to an unresolved V gene, and the reason for the others is unknown. V and J calls and clone size are as listed in that table; D and trimming were resolved from the DNA. Within this sample are 48,000 or so clones, with 73% of them counted one time only. Under 0.9% of the sample comes from the top ten.

This sample is drawn from a study of tissue T cells after allogeneic stem cell transplantation (dated by TCRdb to between 2020 and 2023). Looking at the study overall: TCR beta repertoires were profiled across many tissues obtained from research autopsies of patients with and without GVHD, as well as in mouse models of GVHD. The human part of the study was a prospective observational study with no blinding and no randomization. Results the study describes overall, beyond this receptor: Which tissue TCRs were alloreactive or antigen-specific was not determined in the study, and some of the clones might have been host cells that persisted. Within patients, how anatomically similar the tissues were was a key factor in shaping TCR repertoire composition, regardless of disease or transplant status. Only a few T cell clones appeared in more than one patient, yet motif-based clustering showed tissue-specific repertoire signatures that were shared between patients. In both patients and mice, T cells from blood and spleen covered only a limited part of the TCR repertoire found in tissues. A small and clinically heterogeneous patient cohort was studied, and sampling depth was acknowledged as a limitation.

The germline V gene supplies CDR1 SGHSA and CDR2 FRNQAP. From its cysteine to its phenylalanine, the CDR3 spans 15 amino acids. Sequencing covers 42 bases of the CDR3, shown here with the frame starting at base 1. The germline V and J ends show losses of 5 bases and 1 base respectively, and no gene match explains 5 bases of the junction. The chain is made from TRBV16 and TRBJ1-5; the central 7 bases match TRBD1. This sequence was found in a pool of C57BL/6 mice in good health. The material sequenced was sorted cells pooled from one or two spleens. The CDR3 reads as follows: CASSLTTGNNQAPLF. CDR3 DNA, as far as it was read: TGTGCAAGCAGCCTTACGACAGGGAACAACCAGGCTCCGCTT.